This T cell receptor beta chain appears in the sequencing data of a study of blood T cell repertoires in COVID-19. Study summary: Samples taken during acute and convalescent COVID-19 were collected in the United States, Italy and Spain. The analysed material was cDNA or gDNA that came from T cells, B-cell-depleted T cells, or PBMCs.

Per the original data handling: Amplification of reference gene primers was used by the study to estimate nucleated cell counts. This table comes from immunoSEQ multiplex PCR, and its TCRdb copy is limited to in-frame clones, with some not included. The DNA gave D and trimming, while V, J and clone size come from that table. The repertoire includes roughly 150,000 clones, roughly four fifths of them detected once, and roughly 2% sits in the top ten. Trimming took 3 bases from V and 0 from J, leaving 12 bases between them. The CDR3 is 16 amino acids. Germline lookup yields CDR1 LGHNT and CDR2 FRNRAP. This chain connects TRBV12-5 to TRBJ1-3; the D gene is possibly TRBD1 (6 bases). This TCR was sampled from a woman of 80 years or more with acute or convalescent COVID-19. The sequencing sample was made of peripheral blood. The CDR3 here is CASGLNQGFSGNTIYF. For the CDR3, the DNA is TGTGCTAGTGGTTTAAATCAGGGGTTCTCTGGAAACACCATATATTTT.